One and the same sample provided the 15 T cell receptor beta chains below, sequenced in a study of cytomegalovirus exposure and HLA in healthy donors. 13 Jbeta primers and 60 Vbeta primers were used for the PCR. The protocol was immunoSEQ multiplex PCR, while the TCRdb copy is restricted to in-frame clones and leaves out a portion. The data hold under 200,000 clones, with about four fifths observed a single time. Sequencing input: PBMCs. Source of these receptors: a woman aged 18-29 years in good health and CMV-seronegative.

V and J are TRBV29-1 and TRBJ1-1; D perhaps matches TRBD1 (6 bases). Trimming took off 4 bases at V and 4 bases at J, with 16 bases between the two ends. Germline V CDR1 and CDR2: SQVTM, ANQGSEA. CDR3 length: 14 amino acids. Here the CDR3 reads CSVARGGRGTEAFF. The CDR3 nucleotides are TGCAGCGTTGCCCGCGGGGGCAGGGGCACTGAAGCTTTCTTT.

This chain links TRBV4-3 with TRBJ2-1; 10 bases line up with TRBD2. V was pared by 0 bases and J by 6 bases, with 8 bases of the junction left unmatched. Germline V gene data show CDR1 as LGHNA and CDR2 as YSLEER. The CDR3 totals 17 residues. The CDR3 nucleotides are TGCGCCAGCAGCCAAGATTTTCTGACTAGCGGGTCCAATGAGCAGTTCTTC. Protein product: CASSQDFLTSGSNEQFF.

A single count supports this clone. The CDR3 spells CASSTFIGQQNTEAFF. Here the CDR3 DNA reads TGTGCCAGTAGTACTTTCATAGGACAGCAGAACACTGAAGCTTTCTTT. The V call is TRBV19, the J call TRBJ1-1; tentatively, D is TRBD1 (6 bases). The germline V and J ends were trimmed by 4 bases and 1 base, with 16 bases remaining between them. The CDR3 is 16 amino acids. Per the germline V gene, CDR1 is LNHDA and CDR2 is SQIVND (reference sequence).

The chain combines TRBV27 with TRBJ1-1; 8 nucleotides agree with TRBD1. The V and J ends lost 6 bases and 1 base, in that order; junction bases with no gene match: 4. CDR1 MNHEY and CDR2 SMNVEV come from the germline V gene (reference sequence). This CDR3 region has 14 residues. CDR3 in DNA: TGTGCCAGCAGGACTACAGGGGGGAACACTGAAGCTTTCTTT. It codes for CASRTTGGNTEAFF.

In this sample, this clone turned up once. The chain links TRBV30 to TRBJ1-1; D uncertain. Germline CDR1 reads GTSNPN; CDR2 reads SVGIG (reference sequence). The germline V and J ends were trimmed by 3 bases and 3 bases, with 11 bases remaining between them. CDR3 size: 13 residues. CDR3 residues: CAWSPTSDTEAFF. For the CDR3, the DNA is TGTGCCTGGAGCCCAACATCCGACACTGAAGCTTTCTTT.

V and J are TRBV7-9 and TRBJ1-5, with TRBD1 matching over 7 bases. The germline CDR1 and CDR2 sequences are SEHNR and FQNEAQ (reference sequence). CDR3 length equals 14 residues. After removal of 1 base from V and 9 bases from J, the junction contained 6 bases not matched to a gene. CDR3 bases: TGTGCCAGCAGCTTAGATGGTCGACAGGGGCCCCAGCATTTT. This translates into CASSLDGRQGPQHF. Looking up the rest from reference TRBV7-9 and TRBJ1-5 gives the full variable domain: DTGVSQNPRHKITKRGQNVTFRCDPISEHNRLYWYRQTLGQGPEFLTYFQNEAQLEKSRLLSDRFSAERPKGSFSTLEIQRTEQGDSAMYLCASSLDGRQGPQHFGDGTRLSIL.

The count of this clone is one. The genes are TRBV29-1 and TRBJ1-2; possibly TRBD1 for D (5 bases). The CDR3 contains 13 residues. CDR1 SQVTM and CDR2 ANQGSEA come from the germline V gene. V shed 6 bases and J shed 4 bases, with 15 bases lying between them. The CDR3: CSVGPRGAYGYTF. CDR3 DNA sequence: TGCAGCGTGGGGCCGAGAGGAGCCTATGGCTACACCTTC.

The rearrangement links TRBV25-1 to TRBJ1-6; 8 nucleotides line up with TRBD1. The germline CDR1 and CDR2 sequences are MGHDK and SYGVNS. The CDR3 spans 14 residues. V lost 2 bases, J lost 9 bases, and 3 bases stayed unmatched. This CDR3 is CASSEQGAGSPLHF. CDR3 coding DNA: TGTGCCAGCAGTGAACAGGGGGCAGGTTCACCCCTCCACTTT.

V gene TRBV29-1 combines with J gene TRBJ1-2; 8 bases line up with TRBD1. This CDR3 contains 13 residues. Germline CDR1 is SQVTM and CDR2 is ANQGSEA. Germline trimming cut 0 bases from V and 4 bases from J; bases unmatched to any gene: 1. The CDR3 sequence: CSVEEGQAYGYTF. For the CDR3, the DNA is TGCAGCGTTGAAGAGGGACAGGCCTATGGCTACACCTTC.

The chain has TRBV29-1 and TRBJ2-1, with D possibly matching TRBD1 (6 bases). The CDR3 extends over 11 amino acids. V dropped 6 bases and J dropped 9 bases, with 12 bases sitting between them. CDR1 and CDR2 from the germline V gene are SQVTM and ANQGSEA. The CDR3: CSVQGNGEQFF. CDR3 nucleotide sequence: TGCAGCGTCCAGGGGAACGGTGAGCAGTTCTTC.

V usage is TRBV27 and J usage is TRBJ2-7; 15 bases map to TRBD2. Germline trimming cut 5 bases from V and 5 bases from J; bases unmatched to any gene: 10. The CDR3 spans 17 residues. Looked up from germline, CDR1 is MNHEY and CDR2 is SMNVEV (reference sequence). The CDR3 region is CASSHRTSGRAVHEQYF. CDR3 coding DNA: TGTGCCAGCAGTCACCGGACTAGCGGGAGGGCCGTCCACGAGCAGTACTTC.

This sequence joins TRBV7-9 and TRBJ2-7; 10 bases match TRBD1. The CDR3 extends over 14 amino acids. Per germline, CDR1 SEHNR and CDR2 FQNEAQ (reference sequence). The V gene end was trimmed by 5 bases and the J gene end by 3 bases; junction bases not matched to a gene: 4. The CDR3, as DNA: TGTGCCAGCAGCCAGGGACAGGGGAGCTACGAGCAGTACTTC. Protein sequence: CASSQGQGSYEQYF.

This chain connects TRBV29-1 to TRBJ2-1; D perhaps matches TRBD1 (5 bases). CDR3 length: 12 amino acids. V shed 2 bases and J shed 6 bases, with 8 bases lying between them. Germline-derived CDR1 and CDR2 are SQVTM and ANQGSEA. The CDR3 protein is CSVEMTVNEQFF. CDR3 sequence (DNA): TGCAGCGTTGAAATGACAGTCAATGAGCAGTTCTTC.

The J gene is TRBJ2-1, the V gene TRBV4-3, with 8 bases matching TRBD2. Germline V gene data show CDR1 as LGHNA and CDR2 as YSLEER. The CDR3 runs to 14 residues. V was clipped by 2 bases and J by 9 bases; unmatched bases: 6. The DNA of the CDR3 is TGCGCCAGCAGCCAACATGGGACTAGGTCTGAGCAGTTCTTC. Residues: CASSQHGTRSEQFF.

The chain recombines TRBV18 with TRBJ2-1; 9 bases map to TRBD2. The V and J ends lost 5 bases and 7 bases, in that order; junction bases with no gene match: 15. The V gene's germline CDR1 is KGHSH and CDR2 LQKENI. The CDR3 is made up of 17 amino acids. CDR3 residues: CASSMMSTSGSKNEQFF. The CDR3 nucleotides read TGTGCCAGCTCAATGATGTCGACTAGCGGTTCTAAGAATGAGCAGTTCTTC. Supplemented by reference TRBV18 and TRBJ2-1, the full variable domain reads NAGVMQNPRHLVRRRGQEARLRCSPMKGHSHVYWYRQLPEEGLKFMVYLQKENIIDESGMPKERFSAEFPKEGPSILRIQQVVRGDSAAYFCASSMMSTSGSKNEQFFGPGTRLTVL.